This T cell receptor beta chain was recovered during a study of T cells in women clearing cervical HPV infection. Whole-study results and caveats: Richness plus V gene abundances separated cases from controls with AUC 0.65 to 0.85. Timing of associations relative to infection is unclear; T-cell subsets were not isolated.

On this clone: The antigen is undetermined. The read gets to within 3 residues of the CDR3 end, and the germline J gene fills in the rest.

Measured with immunoSEQ multiplex PCR; TCRdb has only the in-frame clones, and not every one. The sample yields 18,000 or so clones, of which the top ten take up approximately 14%. From germline, CDR1 is SEHNR and CDR2 FQNEAQ (reference sequence). The V and J ends lost 3 bases and 10 bases respectively, with 13 bases between them. The CDR3 has 14 residues. The TCR comes from a woman aged 18 to 75 with a cervical HPV16 infection that either progressed to CIN3+ or cleared (not recorded which). The rearrangement links TRBV7-9 to TRBJ1-6; unclear D gene. Source material: blood buffy coat. The CDR3 is CASSLSGRGSPLHF. Incomplete CDR3 DNA: TGTGCCAGCAGCTTGTCAGGTAGAGGGTCACCC.